This T cell receptor (beta chain) comes out of a study of post-analysis software for immune sequencing data. Germline V CDR1 and CDR2: SGHDT, YYEEEE. The CDR3 loop spans 16 amino acids. The ends lost 4 bases at V and 1 base at J; junction bases unmatched: 8. Every TCR beta cDNA library bore unique molecular identifiers. TCRdb ran MiXCR on the PCR reads and lists one entry per CDR3 protein. The sample consists of some 890,000 distinct CDR3 sequences, around 53% of them appearing once. Study results and limitations: Among about 5 TRBV segments more frequent in patients than controls were TRBV5-6, TRBV5-1 and TRBV20-1.

This clonotype was observed at least ten times. The antigen is undetermined. The rearrangement uses TRBV5-6 and TRBJ2-1, with 7 bases aligning to TRBD2. Sequencing input: blood. This TCR came from a girl aged 5 to 17 with multiple sclerosis. The CDR3 DNA reads TGTGCCAGCAGCCTTGTGTCGGGAGGTTCCTACAATGAGCAGTTCTTC. Its translation is CASSLVSGGSYNEQFF.